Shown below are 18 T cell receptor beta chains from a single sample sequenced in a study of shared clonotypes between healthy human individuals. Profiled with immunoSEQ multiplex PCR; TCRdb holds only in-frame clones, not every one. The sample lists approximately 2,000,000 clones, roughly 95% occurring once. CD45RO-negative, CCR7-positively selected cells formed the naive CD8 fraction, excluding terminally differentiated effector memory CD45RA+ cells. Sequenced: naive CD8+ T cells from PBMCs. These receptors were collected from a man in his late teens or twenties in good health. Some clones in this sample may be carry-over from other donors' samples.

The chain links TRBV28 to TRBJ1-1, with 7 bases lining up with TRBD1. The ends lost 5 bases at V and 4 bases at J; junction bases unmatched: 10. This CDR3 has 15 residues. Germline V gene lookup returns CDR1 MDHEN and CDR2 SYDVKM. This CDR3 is CASSPDLRGPTEAFF. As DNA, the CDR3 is TGTGCCAGCAGTCCTGATCTAAGGGGGCCCACTGAAGCTTTCTTT. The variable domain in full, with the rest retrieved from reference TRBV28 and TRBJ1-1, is DVKVTQSSRYLVKRTGEKVFLECVQDMDHENMFWYRQDPGLGLRLIYFSYDVKMKEKGDIPEGYSVSREKKERFSLILESASTNQTSMYLCASSPDLRGPTEAFFGQGTRLTVV.

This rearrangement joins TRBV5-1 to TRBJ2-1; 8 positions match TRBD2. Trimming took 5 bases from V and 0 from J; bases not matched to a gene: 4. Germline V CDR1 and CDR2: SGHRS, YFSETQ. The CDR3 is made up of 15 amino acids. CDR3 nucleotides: TGCGCCAGCAGACGTAGCGGGATCTCCTACAATGAGCAGTTCTTC. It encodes CASRRSGISYNEQFF.

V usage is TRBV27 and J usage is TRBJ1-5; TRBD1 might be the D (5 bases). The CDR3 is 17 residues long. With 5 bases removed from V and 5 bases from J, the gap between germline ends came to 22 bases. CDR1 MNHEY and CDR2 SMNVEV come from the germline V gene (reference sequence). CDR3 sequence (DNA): TGTGCCAGCAGTCCGGGTGCTCAGGCCCCGGGGGATCAGCCCCAGCATTTT. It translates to CASSPGAQAPGDQPQHF.

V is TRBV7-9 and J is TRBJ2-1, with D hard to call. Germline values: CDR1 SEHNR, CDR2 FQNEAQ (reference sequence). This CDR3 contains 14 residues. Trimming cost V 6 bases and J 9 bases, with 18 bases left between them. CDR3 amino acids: CASSPGVGGGEQFF. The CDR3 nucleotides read TGTGCCAGCAGTCCAGGAGTAGGCGGCGGTGAGCAGTTCTTC.

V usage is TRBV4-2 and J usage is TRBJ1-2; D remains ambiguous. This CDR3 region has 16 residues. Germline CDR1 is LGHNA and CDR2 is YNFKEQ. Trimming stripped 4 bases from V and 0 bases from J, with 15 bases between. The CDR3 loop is CASSLVSEGANYGYTF. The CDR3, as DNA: TGTGCCAGCAGCCTGGTTTCGGAGGGAGCTAACTATGGCTACACCTTC.

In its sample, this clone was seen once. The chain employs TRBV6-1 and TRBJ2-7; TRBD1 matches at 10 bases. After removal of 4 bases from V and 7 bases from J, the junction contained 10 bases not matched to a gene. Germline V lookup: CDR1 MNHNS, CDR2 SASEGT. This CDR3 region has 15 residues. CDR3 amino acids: CASSAMGQDRGEQYF. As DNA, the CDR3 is TGTGCCAGCAGTGCAATGGGACAGGACAGGGGGGAGCAGTACTTC.

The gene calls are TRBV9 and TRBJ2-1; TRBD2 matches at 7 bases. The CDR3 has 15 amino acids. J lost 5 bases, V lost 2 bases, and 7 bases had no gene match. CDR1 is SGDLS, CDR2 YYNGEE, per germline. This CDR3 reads CASSVTGGRNNEQFF. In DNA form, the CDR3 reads TGTGCCAGCAGCGTGACGGGAGGAAGGAACAATGAGCAGTTCTTC.

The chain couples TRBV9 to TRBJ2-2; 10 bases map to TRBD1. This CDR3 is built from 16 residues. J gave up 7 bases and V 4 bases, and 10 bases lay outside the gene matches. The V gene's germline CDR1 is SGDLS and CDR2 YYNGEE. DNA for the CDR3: TGTGCCAGCAGCCCCCAGACAGGGGGCAGTAACGGGGAGCTGTTTTTT. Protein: CASSPQTGGSNGELFF.

The CDR3 loop is CASSLVERVQWFNNEQFF. In nucleotides, the CDR3 is TGTGCCAGCAGCTTAGTTGAGCGGGTCCAGTGGTTTAACAATGAGCAGTTCTTC. This chain joins TRBV7-3 and TRBJ2-1, with D possibly being TRBD2 (6 bases). The germline gives CDR1 SGHTA, CDR2 FQGTGA. CDR3 length equals 18 residues. V was pared by 2 bases and J by 5 bases, with 22 bases between.

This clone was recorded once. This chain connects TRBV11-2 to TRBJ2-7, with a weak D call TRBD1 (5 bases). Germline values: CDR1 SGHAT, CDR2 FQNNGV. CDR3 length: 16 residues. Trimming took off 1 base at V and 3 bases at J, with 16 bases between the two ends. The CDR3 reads CASSLGTGPPIYEQYF. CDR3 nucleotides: TGTGCCAGCAGCTTAGGTACAGGCCCCCCCATCTACGAGCAGTACTTC. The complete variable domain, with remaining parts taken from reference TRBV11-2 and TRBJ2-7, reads EAGVAQSPRYKIIEKRQSVAFWCNPISGHATLYWYQQILGQGPKLLIQFQNNGVVDDSQLPKDRFSAERLKGVDSTLKIQPAKLEDSAVYLCASSLGTGPPIYEQYFGPGTRLTVT.

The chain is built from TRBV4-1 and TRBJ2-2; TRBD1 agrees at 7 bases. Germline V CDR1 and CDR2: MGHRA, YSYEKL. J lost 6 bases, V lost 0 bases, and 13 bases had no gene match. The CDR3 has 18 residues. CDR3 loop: CASSQDQLRNRGSGELFF. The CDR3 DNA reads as TGCGCCAGCAGCCAAGATCAGTTGCGCAACAGGGGATCCGGGGAGCTGTTTTTT.

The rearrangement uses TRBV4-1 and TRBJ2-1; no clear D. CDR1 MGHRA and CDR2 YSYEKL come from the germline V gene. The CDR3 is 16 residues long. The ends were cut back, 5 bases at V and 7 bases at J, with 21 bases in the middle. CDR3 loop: CASSEGPIGGSNEQFF. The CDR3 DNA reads TGCGCCAGCAGCGAAGGCCCAATCGGCGGATCTAATGAGCAGTTCTTC.

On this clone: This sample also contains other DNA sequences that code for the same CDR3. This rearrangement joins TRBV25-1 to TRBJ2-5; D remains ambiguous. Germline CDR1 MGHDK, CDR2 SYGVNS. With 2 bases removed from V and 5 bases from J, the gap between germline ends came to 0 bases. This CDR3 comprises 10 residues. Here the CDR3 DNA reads TGTGCCAGCAGTGAAGAGACCCAGTACTTC. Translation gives CASSEETQYF.

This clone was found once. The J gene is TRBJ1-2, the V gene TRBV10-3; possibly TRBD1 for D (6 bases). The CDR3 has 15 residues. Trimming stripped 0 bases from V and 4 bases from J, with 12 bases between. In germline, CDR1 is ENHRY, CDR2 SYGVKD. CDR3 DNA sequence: TGTGCCATCAGTGAGTCAAAGGGACACTTCTATGGCTACACCTTC. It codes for CAISESKGHFYGYTF.

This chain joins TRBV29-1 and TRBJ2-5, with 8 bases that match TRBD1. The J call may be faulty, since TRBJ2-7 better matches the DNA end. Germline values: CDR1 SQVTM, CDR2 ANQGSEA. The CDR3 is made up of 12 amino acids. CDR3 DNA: TGCAGCGGGAGACAGGGGTTGGACGAGCAGTACTTC. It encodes CSGRQGLDEQYF.

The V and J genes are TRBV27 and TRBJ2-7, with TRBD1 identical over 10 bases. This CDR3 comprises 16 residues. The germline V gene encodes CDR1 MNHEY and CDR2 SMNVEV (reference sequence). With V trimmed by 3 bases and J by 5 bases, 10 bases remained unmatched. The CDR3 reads CASSFLPRQGAHEQYF. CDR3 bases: TGTGCCAGCAGTTTCCTCCCCAGACAGGGGGCCCACGAGCAGTACTTC.

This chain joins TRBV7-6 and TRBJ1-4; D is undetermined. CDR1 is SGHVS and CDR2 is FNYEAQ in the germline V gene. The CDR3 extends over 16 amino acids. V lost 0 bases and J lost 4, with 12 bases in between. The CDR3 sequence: CASSLARGRNNEKLFF. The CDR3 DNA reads TGTGCCAGCAGCTTAGCGCGAGGGAGAAATAATGAAAAACTGTTTTTT. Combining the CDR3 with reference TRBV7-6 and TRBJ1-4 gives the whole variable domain GAGVSQSPRYKVTKRGQDVALRCDPISGHVSLYWYRQALGQGPEFLTYFNYEAQQDKSGLPNDRFSAERPEGSISTLTIQRTEQRDSAMYRCASSLARGRNNEKLFFGSGTQLSVL.

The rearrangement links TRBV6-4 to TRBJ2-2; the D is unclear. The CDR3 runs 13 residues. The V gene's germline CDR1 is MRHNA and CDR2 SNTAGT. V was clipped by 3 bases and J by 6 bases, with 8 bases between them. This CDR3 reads CASSEFASGELFF. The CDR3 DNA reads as TGTGCCAGCAGTGAGTTTGCGTCCGGGGAGCTGTTTTTT.